The sequence of this TCR beta chain was determined in a study of OX40 agonist ivuxolimab in advanced cancers. For the study at large: Patients received the agonistic anti-OX40 (CD134) antibody ivuxolimab.

Measured with immunoSEQ multiplex PCR; TCRdb has only the in-frame clones, and not every one. Counted here are about 19,000 clones, roughly nine tenths occurring once; the ten biggest clones make up around 50%. This specimen was CD4+ or CD8+ T cells sorted from blood, taken in a trial of the OX40 agonist ivuxolimab. The TCR sequence derives from an adult with an advanced solid tumor such as melanoma, head and neck, liver or kidney cancer.

CDR3 nucleotides: TGCGCCAGCAGTTCGGGTAGCGGGGCCAATGAGCAGTTCTTC. Translating gives CASSSGSGANEQFF. The V and J genes are TRBV23-1 and TRBJ2-1; 8 bases are shared with TRBD2. TRBV23-1 is placed among ORFs of uncertain function. V shed 5 bases, J shed 6 bases, and the junction held 6 bases outside the gene matches. The CDR3 is 14 residues long.